These T cell receptor beta chains were read from a single sample in a study of regulatory T cells in long-lasting Graves disease. Each CDR3 protein gets one entry after TCRdb re-called the multiplex PCR reads with MiXCR. The top ten hold just over 55% of the sample, which has about 290,000 distinct CDR3 sequences, roughly a fifth seen once. The sample in question was peripheral blood mononuclear cells (PBMCs), obtained when the disease was refractory, from a patient treated with antithyroid drugs. The receptors were gathered from a female donor with Graves disease. CDR3s leave out the opening cysteine and the closing phenylalanine or tryptophan. Each record gives: V gene, CDR3 protein.

>TRBV20-1
SAATGRGSYEQY
>TRBV7-2
ASGVGSGRYNEQF
>TRBV29-1
SVEDVTKGWETQY
>TRBV12-3/TRBV12-4
ASDKDGTRNTGELF
>TRBV28
ASSITRPRRRSNPNTGELF
>TRBV6-1
ASRWGQGGQPQH
>TRBV29-1
SVGPFRDTSSNQPQH
>TRBV20-1
SARGTQGRVTDTQY
>TRBV6-2/TRBV6-3
ASSVSQNNEQF
>TRBV6-2/TRBV6-3
ASSYSLLLGGQPQH
>TRBV7-2
ASSLWEWDEQY
>TRBV6-5
ASSYSLLRPELF
>TRBV18
ASSPQWMNTEAF
>TRBV18
ASSGGTDTEAF
>TRBV7-2
ASSGIKGLF
>TRBV4-2
ASSQPGQLAGDYGYT
>TRBV7-9
ASFLVGVEETQY
>TRBV11-2
ASSLDGSGSAGELF
>TRBV29-1
SVGVGGQPQH
>TRBV28
SAGVSTDTQY
>TRBV6-5
ASSYLKNTIY
>TRBV6-2/TRBV6-3
ASSYSLAQLRDRANQPQH
>TRBV10-3
AISEYQREDEQY
>TRBV28
ASARSYEQY
>TRBV28
ASSLAPAGDGYT
>TRBV7-2
AGTGELTDTQY
>TRBV7-2
ASSLKLGLLPQH
>TRBV5-1
ASSSIAGKETQY
>TRBV5-4
ASSLAGREGHIQY
>TRBV7-2
ASSRQQGNEAF
>TRBV15
ATGSNIPRGNQPQH
>TRBV7-9
ASSSFGRRYEQY
>TRBV5-1
ASSLAGTGPSYEQY
>TRBV20-1
SSSRGGETQY
>TRBV7-2
ASSFREGLANYGYT
>TRBV4-3
ASSQEEGYTGELF
>TRBV29-1
SVVRDDYGYT
>TRBV10-3
AISDAGPNTGELF
>TRBV27
ASSQRQGMNTEAF